This T cell receptor (beta chain) was captured in a study of regulatory T cells in long-lasting Graves disease. General study findings and limits: There were preferences for TRBV28, TRBJ1-2 and TRBJ2-5 in persistent disease.

The junction had 3 bases not matched to a gene; V was cut back by 3 bases and J by 0 bases. The CDR3 has 15 residues. iRepertoire HTBI primers and Arm-PCR of CDR3 regions built TCR beta libraries. TCRdb recomputed calls from the multiplex PCR reads with MiXCR, one row per CDR3 protein. The sample consists of roughly 470,000 distinct CDR3 sequences, 20% of them appearing once. There are many counts of this clonotype. Its target is not known. Noted time point: persistent/refractory GD, antithyroid drugs over 5 years with positive TRAb. Generation of the TCR library employed RNA extracted from PBMCs. The V and J genes are TRBV12-3 or TRBV12-4 and TRBJ2-7; 9 positions match TRBD2. The clonotype originates from a female donor with Graves disease. Sequenced material: peripheral blood mononuclear cells (PBMCs), taken when the disease was refractory, from a patient treated with antithyroid drugs. CDR3 sequence: CASSFSSGVSYEQYF. CDR3 DNA sequence: TGTGCCAGCAGTTTTTCTAGCGGGGTCTCCTACGAGCAGTACTTC.